These 7 T cell receptor beta chains share one sample of origin, sequenced in a study of blood T cell repertoires in COVID-19. Some clones are missing from TCRdb's copy, which holds only in-frame ones; the method was immunoSEQ multiplex PCR. The sample contains some 340,000 clones, 85% of which appear only once. Source material: peripheral blood. These receptors were taken from a woman in her late teens or twenties with acute or convalescent COVID-19.

The chain recombines TRBV7-9 with TRBJ1-4; TRBD1 matches at 10 bases. The germline V gene encodes CDR1 SEHNR and CDR2 FQNEAQ (reference sequence). This CDR3 has 14 residues. Trimming cost V 5 bases and J 6 bases; bases outside gene matches: 3. The CDR3 region is CASSPGTGDEKLFF. The CDR3 DNA reads TGTGCCAGCAGCCCCGGGACAGGGGATGAAAAACTGTTTTTT.

The chain uses TRBV10-1 and TRBJ2-7; D is perhaps TRBD1 (6 bases). Germline CDR1 WNHNN, CDR2 SYGVQD (reference sequence). Trimming removed 3 bases from V and 6 bases from J, with 6 bases in between. CDR3 size: 11 residues. The CDR3 spells CASSDRGEQYF. CDR3 in DNA: TGCGCCAGCAGTGACAGGGGCGAGCAGTACTTC.

V gene TRBV12-5 combines with J gene TRBJ1-2, with a weak D call TRBD1 (5 bases). This CDR3 is 13 amino acids long. Germline V gene sequence: CDR1 LGHNT, CDR2 FRNRAP. The ends were cut back, 0 bases at V and 5 bases at J, with 7 bases in the middle. The CDR3 protein is CASGLVSGYGYTF. The CDR3 DNA reads as TGTGCTAGTGGTTTGGTTTCAGGGTATGGCTACACCTTC.

The CDR3 sequence is CASSLEGDTQYF. The DNA of the CDR3 is TGTGCCAGCTCACTAGAAGGAGACACGCAGTATTTT. This sequence joins TRBV18 and TRBJ2-3; D unresolved. This CDR3 has 12 amino acids. The V gene lost 4 bases and the J gene lost 9 bases, with 11 bases spanning the gap. Germline-derived CDR1 and CDR2 are KGHSH and LQKENI.

This sequence joins TRBV19 and TRBJ1-1; perhaps TRBD1 as D (5 bases). Germline values: CDR1 LNHDA, CDR2 SQIVND (reference sequence). This CDR3 is 15 amino acids long. Trimming left V 7 bases short and J 0 bases short, with 15 bases between. CDR3 sequence reads: CASTLVGAMNTEAFF. CDR3 DNA sequence: TGTGCCAGTACCCTAGTAGGGGCCATGAACACTGAAGCTTTCTTT.

The chain has TRBV7-3 and TRBJ2-3; the D gene is possibly TRBD1 (5 bases). Germline CDR1 is SGHTA and CDR2 is FQGTGA. Trimming cost V 2 bases and J 2 bases, with 11 bases left between them. This CDR3 is 15 amino acids long. This CDR3 reads CASSLQGHLTDTQYF. CDR3 DNA: TGTGCCAGCAGCTTACAGGGCCACCTCACAGATACGCAGTATTTT.

The chain recombines TRBV2 with TRBJ1-5; 9 bases agree with TRBD1. Trimming cost V 6 bases and J 4 bases; bases outside gene matches: 4. This CDR3 spans 14 amino acids. CDR1 is SNHLY and CDR2 is FYNNEI in the germline V gene. CDR3 residues: CASRPGTGNQPQHF. CDR3 bases: TGTGCCAGCAGGCCCGGGACAGGGAATCAGCCCCAGCATTTT. The full variable domain, completed using reference TRBV2 and TRBJ1-5, is EPEVTQTPSHQVTQMGQEVILRCVPISNHLYFYWYRQILGQKVEFLVSFYNNEISEKSEIFDDQFSVERPDGSNFTLKIRSTKLEDSAMYFCASRPGTGNQPQHFGDGTRLSIL.